The next 4 T cell receptor beta chains were all read from a single sample in a study of T-cell memory formation after mild COVID-19. In TCRdb, the 5' RACE reads were re-called with MiXCR into one record per CDR3 protein. The sample lists about 340,000 distinct CDR3 sequences; around 14% were seen once. The specimen was PBMCs or a T cell subset sorted from them (not recorded which). Source of these receptors: a man between 18 and 29 years old who had mild COVID-19 (a few samples of this study predate the infection). Cell type and time point are not known.

This clonotype was seen just once. V gene TRBV20-1 combines with J gene TRBJ2-3; the match to TRBD1 covers 7 bases. Germline V gene lookup returns CDR1 DFQATT and CDR2 SNEGSKA (reference sequence). CDR3 length equals 14 residues. Trimming cost V 3 bases and J 2 bases; bases outside gene matches: 5. CDR3 DNA sequence: TGCAGTGCTAGCCACAGGGGACACACAGATACGCAGTATTTT. Its translation is CSASHRGHTDTQYF.

This chain connects TRBV30 to TRBJ1-2; no definite D call. From germline, CDR1 is GTSNPN and CDR2 SVGIG (reference sequence). V gave up 5 bases and J gave up 4 bases, with 11 bases separating them. The CDR3 extends over 12 amino acids. The DNA of the CDR3 is TGTGCCTGGCATGAACCCCTCTATGGCTACACCTTC. Amino acid sequence: CAWHEPLYGYTF.

This clonotype has more than one count but fewer than ten. The chain joins TRBV27 to TRBJ2-2; maybe TRBD1 (6 bases). Trimming took off 6 bases at V and 6 bases at J, with 14 bases between the two ends. This CDR3 region has 14 residues. The germline gives CDR1 MNHEY, CDR2 SMNVEV (reference sequence). CDR3 nucleotides: TGTGCCAGCAGCGGAATACAGGGACCCGGGGAGCTGTTTTTT. This encodes CASSGIQGPGELFF.

This clonotype has just a few counts. The J gene is TRBJ2-1, the V gene TRBV20-1; D might be TRBD2 (5 bases). Deletions cut 6 bases from V and 2 bases from J, with 11 bases between. The CDR3 loop spans 13 amino acids. The V gene's germline CDR1 is DFQATT and CDR2 SNEGSKA (reference sequence). This CDR3 reads CSAAWRAYNEQFF. In DNA, the CDR3 is TGCAGTGCCGCCTGGCGGGCCTACAATGAGCAGTTCTTC.